This is a list of T cell receptor beta chains from one sample in a study of T-cell memory formation after mild COVID-19. TCRdb re-called the 5' RACE reads with MiXCR, one entry per CDR3 protein. The sample carries over 500,000 distinct CDR3 sequences, 15% to 20% recorded once. Sequences were obtained from PBMCs or a T cell subset sorted from them (not recorded which). Every receptor here comes from an adult woman who had mild COVID-19 (a few samples of this study predate the infection). Cell type and time point are not known. Both conserved end residues are trimmed from each CDR3. Each record gives: CDR3 protein, J gene, V gene, D gene. A D gene is named only where the DNA matches it firmly.

CDR3: ASSLAGGASYNEQF
J: TRBJ2-1
V: TRBV7-9
D: NA

CDR3: ASSLGVGAEQY
J: TRBJ2-7
V: TRBV7-9
D: NA

CDR3: ASSFGVDHEQY
J: TRBJ2-7
V: TRBV7-3
D: NA

CDR3: SATPRGSGRVQF
J: TRBJ2-1
V: TRBV20-1
D: NA

CDR3: ASSERLAGGLTDTQY
J: TRBJ2-3
V: TRBV18
D: TRBD2

CDR3: ASSQAGTSGRSPF
J: TRBJ2-1
V: TRBV3-1
D: TRBD2

CDR3: ASSLGGFEEQF
J: TRBJ2-1
V: TRBV7-3
D: NA

CDR3: SVGGRYGYT
J: TRBJ1-2
V: TRBV29-1
D: NA

CDR3: ASSQGIRTMETQY
J: TRBJ2-5
V: TRBV11-2
D: NA

CDR3: ASSSTGGGAVRGYT
J: TRBJ1-2
V: TRBV12-3/TRBV12-4
D: NA

CDR3: ASSLRAGASYGETQY
J: TRBJ2-5
V: TRBV28
D: TRBD2

CDR3: ASSPAREQY
J: TRBJ2-7
V: TRBV7-2
D: NA

CDR3: AWSENLQGYGYT
J: TRBJ1-2
V: TRBV30
D: NA

CDR3: ASSPQDTQY
J: TRBJ2-3
V: TRBV18
D: NA

CDR3: ASRWTGYEKLF
J: TRBJ1-4
V: TRBV6-1
D: TRBD1

CDR3: ASSLRGGDSRTGYGYT
J: TRBJ1-2
V: TRBV12-3/TRBV12-4
D: NA

CDR3: ASSQLPGYYEQY
J: TRBJ2-7
V: TRBV4-1
D: NA

CDR3: ASSQDPAGGDTQY
J: TRBJ2-3
V: TRBV4-3
D: TRBD2

CDR3: ASSWDRLNTEAF
J: TRBJ1-1
V: TRBV6-5
D: TRBD1

CDR3: ASSLDGGYT
J: TRBJ1-2
V: TRBV5-1
D: NA

CDR3: ASSQGDSNQPQH
J: TRBJ1-5
V: TRBV18
D: NA

CDR3: ASSAGGMGEQF
J: TRBJ2-1
V: TRBV6-1
D: TRBD1

CDR3: ASRSNGGGEAHEQY
J: TRBJ2-7
V: TRBV28
D: TRBD2

CDR3: ASSQVGGGLSYEQY
J: TRBJ2-7
V: TRBV3-1
D: NA

CDR3: ASSLRGQKHYGYT
J: TRBJ1-2
V: TRBV12-3/TRBV12-4
D: NA

CDR3: ASSRGGGVASYEQY
J: TRBJ2-7
V: TRBV28
D: TRBD2

CDR3: ASSPDGGSNQPQH
J: TRBJ1-5
V: TRBV7-9
D: NA

CDR3: ASSPPGGKSSEQY
J: TRBJ2-7
V: TRBV3-1
D: NA

CDR3: ASRLWNYGYT
J: TRBJ1-2
V: TRBV12-3/TRBV12-4
D: NA

CDR3: AITRDGNYGYT
J: TRBJ1-2
V: TRBV10-3
D: NA

CDR3: ASSRPYEQY
J: TRBJ2-7
V: TRBV2
D: NA

CDR3: ASTISGSKDEQF
J: TRBJ2-1
V: TRBV9
D: TRBD2

CDR3: ASSPGITYEQY
J: TRBJ2-7
V: TRBV14
D: NA

CDR3: SARGFNTDTQY
J: TRBJ2-3
V: TRBV20-1
D: NA

CDR3: ASSQGQTWGNYGYT
J: TRBJ1-2
V: TRBV4-1
D: NA

CDR3: ASSRTSSGELF
J: TRBJ2-2
V: TRBV6-1
D: TRBD2

CDR3: ASSHGIGTVADTQY
J: TRBJ2-3
V: TRBV7-3
D: NA

CDR3: ASRPLMEASWEGNEQF
J: TRBJ2-1
V: TRBV12-3/TRBV12-4
D: TRBD2

CDR3: ASSHARAGAADTQY
J: TRBJ2-3
V: TRBV4-3
D: NA

CDR3: ASSLIADTEAF
J: TRBJ1-1
V: TRBV7-9
D: NA

CDR3: SASVRVGAHTDTQY
J: TRBJ2-3
V: TRBV20-1
D: NA

CDR3: SVDPGTGDGYT
J: TRBJ1-2
V: TRBV29-1
D: TRBD1

CDR3: ASTEAGTGYGGYT
J: TRBJ1-2
V: TRBV9
D: TRBD1

CDR3: ASSLSEDTANYGYT
J: TRBJ1-2
V: TRBV27
D: NA

CDR3: ASSPTGTNYEQY
J: TRBJ2-7
V: TRBV18
D: NA

CDR3: SVGAYGSTDTQY
J: TRBJ2-3
V: TRBV29-1
D: NA

CDR3: ASSLAVPGQF
J: TRBJ2-1
V: TRBV7-9
D: NA

CDR3: ASSQGIFGSGGYNEQF
J: TRBJ2-1
V: TRBV4-1
D: TRBD2

CDR3: ASSPGQGCGYT
J: TRBJ1-2
V: TRBV5-1
D: TRBD1

CDR3: ATSDLWGREAF
J: TRBJ1-1
V: TRBV24-1
D: NA

CDR3: ASTLGDTNTGELF
J: TRBJ2-2
V: TRBV12-3/TRBV12-4
D: NA

CDR3: SARRAVRIQETQY
J: TRBJ2-5
V: TRBV20-1
D: NA

CDR3: ASSFRGDSSYEQY
J: TRBJ2-7
V: TRBV5-1
D: NA

CDR3: ASSSPLAGAREQY
J: TRBJ2-7
V: TRBV9
D: TRBD2

CDR3: ATSDSRGRDGYT
J: TRBJ1-2
V: TRBV24-1
D: TRBD1

CDR3: SAPRDRGLENIQY
J: TRBJ2-4
V: TRBV20-1
D: TRBD1